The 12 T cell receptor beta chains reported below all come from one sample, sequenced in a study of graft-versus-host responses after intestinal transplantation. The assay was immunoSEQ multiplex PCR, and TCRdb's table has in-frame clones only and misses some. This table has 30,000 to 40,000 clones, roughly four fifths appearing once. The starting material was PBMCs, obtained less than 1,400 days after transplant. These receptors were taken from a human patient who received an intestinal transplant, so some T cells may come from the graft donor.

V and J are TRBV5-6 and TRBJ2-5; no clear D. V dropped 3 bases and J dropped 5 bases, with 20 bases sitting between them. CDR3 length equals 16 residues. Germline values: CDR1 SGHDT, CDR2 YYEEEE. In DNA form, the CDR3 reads TGTGCCAGCAGCTCTCCGGGTCCCAGTAGTTGGGAGACCCAGTACTTC. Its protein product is CASSSPGPSSWETQYF.

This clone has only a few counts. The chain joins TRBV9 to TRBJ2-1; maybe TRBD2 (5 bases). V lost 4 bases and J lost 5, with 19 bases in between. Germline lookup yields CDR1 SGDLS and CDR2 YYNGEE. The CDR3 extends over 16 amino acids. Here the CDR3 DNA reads TGTGCCAGCAGCAATCTCACTAGTCTATATAACAATGAGCAGTTCTTC. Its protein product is CASSNLTSLYNNEQFF.

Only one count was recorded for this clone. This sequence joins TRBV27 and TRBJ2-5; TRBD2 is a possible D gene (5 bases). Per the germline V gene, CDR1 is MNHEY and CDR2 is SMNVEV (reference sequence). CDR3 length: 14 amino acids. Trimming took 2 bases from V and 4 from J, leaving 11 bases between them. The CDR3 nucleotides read TGTGCCAGCAGTTTACTGGGCGGGCGAGAGACCCAGTACTTC. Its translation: CASSLLGGRETQYF.

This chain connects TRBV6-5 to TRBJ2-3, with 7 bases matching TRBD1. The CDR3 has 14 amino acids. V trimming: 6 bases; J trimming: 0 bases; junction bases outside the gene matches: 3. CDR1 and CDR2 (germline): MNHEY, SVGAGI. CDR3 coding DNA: TGTGCCAGCAGCCTGACAGGGAGCACAGATACGCAGTATTTT. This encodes CASSLTGSTDTQYF.

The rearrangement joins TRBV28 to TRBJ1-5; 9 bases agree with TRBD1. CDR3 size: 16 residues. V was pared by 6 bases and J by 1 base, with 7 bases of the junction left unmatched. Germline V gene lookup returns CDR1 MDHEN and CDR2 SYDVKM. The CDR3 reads CASSTPGQGSNQPQHF. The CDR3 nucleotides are TGTGCCAGCAGCACCCCGGGACAGGGAAGCAATCAGCCCCAGCATTTT.

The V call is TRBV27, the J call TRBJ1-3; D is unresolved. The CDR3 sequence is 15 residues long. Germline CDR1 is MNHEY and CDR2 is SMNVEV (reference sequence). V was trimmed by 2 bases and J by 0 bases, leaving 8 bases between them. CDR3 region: CASSLREGSGNTIYF. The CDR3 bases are TGTGCCAGCAGTTTACGGGAGGGCTCTGGAAACACCATATATTTT.

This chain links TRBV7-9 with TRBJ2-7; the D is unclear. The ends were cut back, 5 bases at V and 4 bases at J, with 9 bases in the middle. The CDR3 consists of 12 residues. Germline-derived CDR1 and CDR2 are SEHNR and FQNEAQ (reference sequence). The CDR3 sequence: CASSPGLYEQYF. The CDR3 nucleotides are TGTGCCAGCAGCCCGGGCCTTTACGAGCAGTACTTC.

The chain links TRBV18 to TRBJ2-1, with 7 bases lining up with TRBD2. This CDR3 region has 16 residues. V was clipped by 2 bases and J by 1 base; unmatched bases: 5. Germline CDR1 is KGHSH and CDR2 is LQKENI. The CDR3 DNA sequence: TGTGCCAGCTCACCATGGGGGGGAGTTTCCTACAATGAGCAGTTCTTC. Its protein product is CASSPWGGVSYNEQFF.

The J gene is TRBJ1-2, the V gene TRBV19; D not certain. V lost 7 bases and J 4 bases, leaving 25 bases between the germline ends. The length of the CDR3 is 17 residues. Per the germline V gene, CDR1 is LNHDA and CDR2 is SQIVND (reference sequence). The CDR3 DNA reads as TGTGCCAGTAACCCGCGGGCAAGCCTAACGAATACCTATGGCTACACCTTC. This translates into CASNPRASLTNTYGYTF.

This chain's CDR3 is CAISAGGKGSPLHF. CDR3 in DNA: TGTGCCATCAGTGCGGGGGGGAAGGGCTCACCCCTCCACTTT. The chain is built from TRBV10-3 and TRBJ1-6; the D gene is possibly TRBD1 (5 bases). The CDR3 runs to 14 residues. V was trimmed by 4 bases and J by 10 bases, leaving 14 bases between them. Germline V gives CDR1 ENHRY, CDR2 SYGVKD.

The CDR3 sequence is CASITLARLSYEQYF. The CDR3 DNA follows: TGTGCCAGCATTACCCTAGCGAGGCTCTCCTACGAGCAGTACTTC. The chain carries TRBV2 and TRBJ2-7, with TRBD2 as a possible D gene (6 bases). The CDR3 is 15 residues long. V was shortened by 7 bases and J by 0 bases, with 16 bases between the two germline ends. Germline values: CDR1 SNHLY, CDR2 FYNNEI.

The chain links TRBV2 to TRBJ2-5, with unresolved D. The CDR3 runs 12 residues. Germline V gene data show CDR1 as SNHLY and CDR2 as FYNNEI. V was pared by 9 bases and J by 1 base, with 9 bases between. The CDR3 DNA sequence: TGTGCCAGTGGACGGATCCAAGAGACCCAGTACTTC. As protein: CASGRIQETQYF.